This T cell receptor (beta chain) was recovered during a study of T cell responses to AZD1222 COVID-19 vaccine. Notes on this clone: Its antigen remains unknown.

Study outcomes and limitations: Vaccine-related CD4 TCRs covered spike, predominating at 160-218 and 743-854. Possibly, clonal diversity was underestimated; donors were largely white British and included more females.

The repertoire was sequenced with immunoSEQ multiplex PCR; TCRdb's copy has only in-frame clones and lacks some. The repertoire holds around 270,000 clones, with 90% to 95% as singletons. The V gene lost 0 bases and the J gene lost 8 bases, with 9 bases spanning the gap. The germline V gene encodes CDR1 SGHNT and CDR2 YYREEE (reference sequence). This CDR3 has 13 amino acids. The sequences come from peripheral blood, collected 28 days after the second AZD1222 dose. The chain combines TRBV5-4 with TRBJ2-1; D unclear. This clonotype was obtained from an adult who received the AZD1222 COVID-19 vaccine. This CDR3 is CASSLGRSDEQFF. The CDR3 region has the DNA TGTGCCAGCAGCTTGGGGCGGTCCGATGAGCAGTTCTTC.